This T cell receptor beta chain was sequenced during a study of CXCR3-negative and CXCR3-positive naive CD8 T cells. Points from the study as a whole: The study found more hydrophobic TRB CDR3s in CXCR3-positive naive cells than in CXCR3-negative naive cells.

CD45RO-CCR7+CD27+CD95- cells counted as naive CD8+ T cells. Germline CDR1 SEHNR, CDR2 FQNEAQ (reference sequence). This CDR3 region has 14 residues. Remarks on this clonotype: Antigen specificity is unknown.

The libraries of TRB cDNA were constructed through 5' RACE using UMI labels. From the 5' RACE reads, TCRdb lists one entry per CDR3 protein and no DNA. This sample's table reports over 150,000 distinct CDR3 sequences. This chain links TRBV7-9 with TRBJ2-5. The sequenced material came from naive CXCR3+ CD8+ T cells from blood. Indicated subset: CD45RO-CCR7+CD27+CD95- naive CD8+ T cells expressing CXCR3 (TNR3+). The TCR was taken from a human donor in good health. Some clones in this sample may be carry-over from other donors' samples. CDR3 residues: CASSSLDGQETQYF.